Listed below are T cell receptor beta chains from one sample, sequenced in a study of T cell changes during pregnancy in multiple sclerosis. TCRdb's table, derived via immunoSEQ multiplex PCR, lists solely in-frame clones and lacks some. The sample holds nearly 80,000 clones, 90% to 95% seen once. The input for sequencing was CD4+ T cells from peripheral blood mononuclear cells, taken before pregnancy. The receptor set was obtained from a female donor with multiple sclerosis, enrolled in a pregnancy study. The CDR3 runs from the conserved cysteine through the conserved F or W. Each record gives: clone size, D gene, J gene, V gene, CDR3 protein, CDR3 DNA. A D gene is named only where the DNA matches it firmly. Some rows mark clone size as missing; the rest say once, few, many or name a class of expanded clone.

abundance: -
d_gene: TRBD2
j_gene: TRBJ2-1
v_gene: TRBV5-1
CDR3aa: CASSDTGTSGFNEQFF
CDR3nt: TGCGCCAGCAGCGACACCGGGACTAGCGGATTCAATGAGCAGTTCTTC

abundance: -
d_gene: -
j_gene: TRBJ2-7
v_gene: TRBV27
CDR3aa: CASSPDRNYEQYF
CDR3nt: TGTGCCAGCAGCCCCGACAGAAACTACGAGCAGTACTTC

abundance: -
d_gene: -
j_gene: TRBJ1-1
v_gene: TRBV6-1
CDR3aa: CASSEAGAPDTEAFF
CDR3nt: TGTGCCAGCAGTGAAGCGGGGGCTCCGGACACTGAAGCTTTCTTT

abundance: -
d_gene: TRBD1
j_gene: TRBJ1-1
v_gene: TRBV10-2
CDR3aa: CATRGPYTEAFF
CDR3nt: TGCGCCACCAGGGGGCCGTACACTGAAGCTTTCTTT

abundance: -
d_gene: -
j_gene: TRBJ2-5
v_gene: TRBV6-1
CDR3aa: CASSAGTTVETQYF
CDR3nt: TGTGCCAGCAGTGCCGGGACAACGGTAGAGACCCAGTACTTC

abundance: -
d_gene: TRBD2
j_gene: TRBJ2-1
v_gene: TRBV27
CDR3aa: CASSRRLAGNLMGSYNEQFF
CDR3nt: TGTGCCAGCAGCCGGCGACTAGCGGGTAATTTGATGGGCTCCTACAATGAGCAGTTCTTC

abundance: -
d_gene: -
j_gene: TRBJ2-1
v_gene: TRBV7-9
CDR3aa: CASSPVSGLSSYNEQFF
CDR3nt: TGTGCCAGCAGCCCCGTTAGCGGCTTGAGCTCCTACAATGAGCAGTTCTTC

abundance: once
d_gene: -
j_gene: TRBJ2-2
v_gene: TRBV2
CDR3aa: CASSTLSGTLYTGELFF
CDR3nt: TGTGCCAGCAGTACCCTTTCCGGGACTTTATACACCGGGGAGCTGTTTTTT

abundance: -
d_gene: TRBD1
j_gene: TRBJ1-2
v_gene: TRBV19
CDR3aa: CASIGTGAGNGYTF
CDR3nt: TGTGCCAGTATCGGAACAGGGGCGGGGAATGGCTACACCTTC

abundance: -
d_gene: -
j_gene: TRBJ1-1
v_gene: TRBV5-1
CDR3aa: CASSLQVSNTEAFF
CDR3nt: TGCGCCAGCAGCTTACAGGTTTCGAACACTGAAGCTTTCTTT

abundance: -
d_gene: TRBD2
j_gene: TRBJ2-6
v_gene: TRBV5-6
CDR3aa: CASSSRLAGFSGANVLTF
CDR3nt: TGTGCCAGCAGCTCCCGACTAGCGGGTTTCTCTGGGGCCAACGTCCTGACTTTC

abundance: -
d_gene: -
j_gene: TRBJ2-3
v_gene: TRBV2
CDR3aa: CASSEGPGAITDTQYF
CDR3nt: TGTGCCAGCAGTGAAGGACCAGGGGCCATCACAGATACGCAGTATTTT

abundance: -
d_gene: -
j_gene: TRBJ2-3
v_gene: TRBV30
CDR3aa: CAWSTSTDTQYF
CDR3nt: TGTGCCTGGAGTACTAGCACAGATACGCAGTATTTT

abundance: -
d_gene: -
j_gene: TRBJ2-6
v_gene: TRBV30
CDR3aa: CAWSDSSGANVLTF
CDR3nt: TGTGCCTGGAGTGACAGCTCTGGGGCCAACGTCCTGACTTTC

abundance: -
d_gene: -
j_gene: TRBJ2-3
v_gene: TRBV10-2
CDR3aa: CASSESGGAADTQYF
CDR3nt: TGCGCCAGCAGTGAGTCGGGGGGGGCGGCAGATACGCAGTATTTT

abundance: -
d_gene: TRBD1
j_gene: TRBJ1-4
v_gene: TRBV5-6
CDR3aa: CASSLFYRGGYDEKLFF
CDR3nt: TGTGCCAGCAGCTTGTTCTACAGGGGGGGCTATGATGAAAAACTGTTTTTT

abundance: -
d_gene: -
j_gene: TRBJ2-3
v_gene: TRBV5-1
CDR3aa: CASSLILPTLTDTQYF
CDR3nt: TGCGCCAGCAGCCTGATACTTCCGACACTCACAGATACGCAGTATTTT

abundance: -
d_gene: -
j_gene: TRBJ2-1
v_gene: TRBV27
CDR3aa: CASSYGRRLGDAEQFF
CDR3nt: TGTGCCAGCAGTTACGGGAGACGGTTGGGAGACGCTGAGCAGTTCTTC

abundance: -
d_gene: -
j_gene: TRBJ2-1
v_gene: TRBV19
CDR3aa: CASSMREFNEQFF
CDR3nt: TGTGCCAGTAGTATGAGGGAATTTAATGAGCAGTTCTTC

abundance: -
d_gene: -
j_gene: TRBJ1-3
v_gene: TRBV5-6
CDR3aa: CASSYTPGRRGNTIYF
CDR3nt: TGTGCCAGCAGCTATACTCCAGGTCGCCGGGGAAACACCATATATTTT

abundance: once
d_gene: TRBD1
j_gene: TRBJ2-7
v_gene: TRBV10-3
CDR3aa: CAISLTGISYEQYF
CDR3nt: TGTGCCATCAGCTTGACAGGGATCTCCTACGAGCAGTACTTC

abundance: once
d_gene: -
j_gene: TRBJ2-2
v_gene: TRBV7-3
CDR3aa: CASSLYRGSSNTGELFF
CDR3nt: TGTGCCAGCAGCTTATACCGGGGATCATCGAACACCGGGGAGCTGTTTTTT

abundance: -
d_gene: -
j_gene: TRBJ1-2
v_gene: TRBV7-2
CDR3aa: CASSLETARGRYGYTF
CDR3nt: TGTGCCAGCAGCTTAGAGACAGCCCGGGGGAGGTATGGCTACACCTTC

abundance: -
d_gene: -
j_gene: TRBJ1-1
v_gene: TRBV7-9
CDR3aa: CASSWNSLEAFF
CDR3nt: TGTGCCAGCAGCTGGAACAGCCTTGAAGCTTTCTTT

abundance: -
d_gene: -
j_gene: TRBJ1-1
v_gene: TRBV28
CDR3aa: CASSEWGPEAFF
CDR3nt: TGTGCCAGCAGCGAGTGGGGCCCTGAAGCTTTCTTT

abundance: -
d_gene: -
j_gene: TRBJ2-3
v_gene: TRBV28
CDR3aa: CASSLTQPGKGGTDTQYF
CDR3nt: TGTGCCAGCAGCCTCACCCAGCCCGGGAAAGGCGGCACAGATACGCAGTATTTT

abundance: -
d_gene: TRBD1
j_gene: TRBJ2-7
v_gene: TRBV5-1
CDR3aa: CASSLEAGRGPSYEQYF
CDR3nt: TGCGCCAGCAGCTTGGAGGCTGGCAGGGGGCCCTCCTACGAGCAGTACTTC

abundance: -
d_gene: TRBD1
j_gene: TRBJ1-2
v_gene: TRBV5-8
CDR3aa: CASSLEGRGGDGGYTF
CDR3nt: TGTGCCAGCAGCTTGGAGGGGAGAGGGGGCGACGGGGGCTACACCTTC

abundance: -
d_gene: TRBD2
j_gene: TRBJ2-1
v_gene: TRBV27
CDR3aa: CASSPRLAGYNEQFF
CDR3nt: TGTGCCAGCAGTCCCCGGCTAGCGGGCTACAATGAGCAGTTCTTC

abundance: -
d_gene: -
j_gene: TRBJ2-3
v_gene: TRBV10-2
CDR3aa: CASSPLPKLASDTQYF
CDR3nt: TGCGCCAGCAGTCCCCTCCCCAAACTAGCCTCAGATACGCAGTATTTT

abundance: -
d_gene: -
j_gene: TRBJ2-7
v_gene: TRBV6-4
CDR3aa: CASGPGQPKYEQYF
CDR3nt: TGTGCCAGCGGACCCGGACAGCCTAAGTACGAGCAGTACTTC

abundance: -
d_gene: TRBD1
j_gene: TRBJ2-7
v_gene: TRBV7-9
CDR3aa: CASSSVGQGRNEQYF
CDR3nt: TGTGCCAGCAGCAGCGTCGGACAGGGGAGGAACGAGCAGTACTTC

abundance: -
d_gene: TRBD1
j_gene: TRBJ1-2
v_gene: TRBV6-6
CDR3aa: CASSYLDRADGYTF
CDR3nt: TGTGCCAGCAGTTACTTGGACAGGGCGGATGGCTACACCTTC

abundance: -
d_gene: -
j_gene: TRBJ2-3
v_gene: TRBV7-6
CDR3aa: CASSPPAAGPAGSDTQYF
CDR3nt: TGTGCCAGCAGCCCACCTGCGGCGGGGCCGGCGGGGTCAGATACGCAGTATTTT

abundance: -
d_gene: -
j_gene: TRBJ2-7
v_gene: TRBV27
CDR3aa: CASSLLGQGAYEQYF
CDR3nt: TGTGCCAGCAGTCTGCTTGGGCAGGGTGCCTACGAGCAGTACTTC

abundance: -
d_gene: -
j_gene: TRBJ2-5
v_gene: TRBV2
CDR3aa: CASSELRQETQYF
CDR3nt: TGTGCCAGCAGTGAACTGAGACAGGAGACCCAGTACTTC

abundance: -
d_gene: -
j_gene: TRBJ2-6
v_gene: TRBV7-3
CDR3aa: CASSSTASGANVLTF
CDR3nt: TGTGCCAGCAGCTCGACAGCCTCTGGGGCCAACGTCCTGACTTTC